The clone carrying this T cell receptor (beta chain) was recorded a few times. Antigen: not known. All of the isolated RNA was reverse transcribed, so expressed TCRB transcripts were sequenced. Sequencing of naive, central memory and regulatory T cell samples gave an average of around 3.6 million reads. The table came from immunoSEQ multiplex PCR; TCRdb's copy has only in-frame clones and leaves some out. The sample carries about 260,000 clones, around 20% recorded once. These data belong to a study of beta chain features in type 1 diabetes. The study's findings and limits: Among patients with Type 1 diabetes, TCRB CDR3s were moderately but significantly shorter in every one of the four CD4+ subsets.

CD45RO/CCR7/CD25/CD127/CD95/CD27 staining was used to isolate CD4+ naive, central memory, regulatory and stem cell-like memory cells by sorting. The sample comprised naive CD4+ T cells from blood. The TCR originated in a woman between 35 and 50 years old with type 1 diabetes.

The CDR3 here is CASSIGESGYTF. As DNA, the CDR3 is TGTGCCAGTAGTATCGGGGAAAGTGGCTACACCTTC. The chain has TRBV19 and TRBJ1-2; D not certain. This CDR3 spans 12 amino acids. V was pared by 3 bases and J by 7 bases, with 9 bases between. Germline V gene data show CDR1 as LNHDA and CDR2 as SQIVND (reference sequence).